The 25 T cell receptor beta chains given below trace back to one sample, sequenced in a study of T cell repertoires in cytomegalovirus infection. No antigen has been assigned to these receptors. TCRdb re-analysed the reads in MiXCR, keeping a single row per CDR3 protein. The table lists hundreds of thousands of distinct CDR3 sequences, around a third of them singletons. The material was cultured CD8+ T cells from PBMCs, obtained from culture after CMV antigen stimulation. The receptors stem from a human donor in good health (CMV status not recorded). Some clones in this sample may be carry-over from other donors' samples.

This clonotype has a single count. The chain couples TRBV20-1 to TRBJ1-2; TRBD1 matches at 7 bases. The trim removed 3 bases at V and 8 bases at J, leaving 12 bases unmatched. The length of the CDR3 is 14 residues. Germline values: CDR1 DFQATT, CDR2 SNEGSKA (reference sequence). Here the CDR3 reads CSASPQLSRGGYTF. The CDR3 coding sequence is TGCAGTGCTAGCCCACAATTGTCCAGGGGGGGCTACACCTTC.

The V call is TRBV12-3 or TRBV12-4, the J call TRBJ2-1; 8 bases are shared with TRBD2. The CDR3 sequence is 16 residues long. V lost 6 bases to trimming and J lost 4 bases; unmatched junction nucleotides: 11. This CDR3 is CASSVMEAGGYNEQFF. The DNA for the CDR3 is TGTGCCAGCAGCGTTATGGAGGCGGGGGGTTACAATGAGCAGTTCTTC.

The chain recombines TRBV6-5 with TRBJ2-3, with TRBD2 matching over 13 bases. V trimming: 0 bases; J trimming: 0 bases; junction bases outside the gene matches: 15. Germline V gene sequence: CDR1 MNHEY, CDR2 SVGAGI. CDR3 length: 22 amino acids. CDR3 coding DNA: TGTGCCAGCAGTTACTCCTCCGGGACTAGCGGGGTGTTGCTCACTAGCACAGATACGCAGTATTTT. It yields the protein CASSYSSGTSGVLLTSTDTQYF.

V gene TRBV12-3 or TRBV12-4 combines with J gene TRBJ1-2; tentatively, D is TRBD1 (6 bases). Trimming removed 1 base from V and 4 bases from J, with 10 bases in between. The CDR3 is made up of 14 amino acids. This CDR3 reads CASSLVARGYGYTF. The CDR3, as DNA: TGTGCCAGCAGTTTAGTTGCCAGGGGCTATGGCTACACCTTC.

In its sample, this clonotype was seen many times. This chain uses TRBV7-2 with TRBJ2-5, with D unresolved. Germline V gives CDR1 SGHTA, CDR2 FQGNSA. The CDR3 length is 16 residues. The V and J ends lost 1 base and 4 bases respectively, with 16 bases between them. CDR3 DNA sequence: TGTGCCAGCAGCTTAGGAAGGGCTGGGGTCCTAGAGACCCAGTACTTC. Translating gives CASSLGRAGVLETQYF. The full variable domain, its missing parts supplied by reference TRBV7-2 and TRBJ2-5, is GAGVSQSPSNKVTEKGKDVELRCDPISGHTALYWYRQSLGQGLEFLIYFQGNSAPDKSGLPSDRFSAERTGGSVSTLTIQRTQQEDSAVYLCASSLGRAGVLETQYFGPGTRLLVL.

CDR3 region: CASTLSLSAETQYF. The DNA of the CDR3 is TGTGCCAGCACCCTATCCCTGTCGGCGGAGACCCAGTACTTC. The V and J genes are TRBV28 and TRBJ2-5; D call uncertain. V lost 7 bases and J 5 bases, leaving 17 bases between the germline ends. Germline CDR1 and CDR2: MDHEN and SYDVKM. This CDR3 contains 14 residues.

The chain uses TRBV4-3 and TRBJ2-1, with TRBD2 matching 9 bases. CDR1 and CDR2 from the germline V gene are LGHNA and YSLEER. V trimming: 0 bases; J trimming: 5 bases; junction bases outside the gene matches: 5. This CDR3 is 16 amino acids long. CDR3: CASSQDSTSGHNEQFF. CDR3 DNA sequence: TGCGCCAGCAGCCAAGATTCGACTAGCGGACACAATGAGCAGTTCTTC.

This clonotype was recorded many times. This chain links TRBV6-1 with TRBJ1-2; D is undetermined. The CDR3 runs 16 residues. Germline V gene sequence: CDR1 MNHNS, CDR2 SASEGT. The germline V and J ends were trimmed by 4 bases and 2 bases, with 17 bases remaining between them. The CDR3 DNA reads TGTGCCAGCAGTGGGCCTCAGAGTTTACGAAACTATGGCTACACCTTC. Its translation is CASSGPQSLRNYGYTF.

The chain uses TRBV11-2 and TRBJ2-3; TRBD1 might be the D (5 bases). The germline CDR1 and CDR2 sequences are SGHAT and FQNNGV. V shed 1 base and J shed 6 bases, with 14 bases lying between them. CDR3 size: 15 residues. The CDR3 nucleotides are TGTGCCAGCAGCTTAGGGGCAGGGATGTCTGATACGCAGTATTTT. Encoded protein: CASSLGAGMSDTQYF.

This clonotype was detected a few times. The chain combines TRBV7-6 with TRBJ1-4, with unresolved D. Germline-derived CDR1 and CDR2 are SGHVS and FNYEAQ. The CDR3 has 14 amino acids. With 4 bases removed from V and 8 bases from J, the gap between germline ends came to 14 bases. CDR3 bases: TGTGCCAGCAGCTGGGTACCGAACGGGGAAAAACTGTTTTTT. Amino acid sequence: CASSWVPNGEKLFF.

The chain couples TRBV29-1 to TRBJ2-1; D unresolved. The CDR3 totals 12 residues. The germline V gene has CDR1 SQVTM and CDR2 ANQGSEA. V lost 4 bases and J 12 bases, leaving 16 bases between the germline ends. This CDR3 is CSVGLGNESQFF. CDR3 nucleotides: TGCAGCGTTGGGCTGGGCAATGAGTCGCAGTTCTTC.

In the case of this clonotype: One end of the junction fails to match germline, which may point to a read error. The chain links TRBV19 to TRBJ2-3; D may be TRBD1 or TRBD2 (5 bases each). The CDR3 is 13 amino acids. Germline loops: CDR1 LNHDA, CDR2 SQIVND (reference sequence). The CDR3 spells CGSSWGTTDTQYF. The CDR3 DNA follows: TGTGGCAGTAGTTGGGGGACCACAGATACGCAGTATTTT. The variable domain in full, completed from reference TRBV19 and TRBJ2-3, reads DGGITQSPKYLFRKEGQNVTLSCEQNLNHDAMYWYRQDPGQGLRLIYYSQIVNDFQKGDIAEGYSVSREKKESFPLTVTSAQKNPTAFYLCGSSWGTTDTQYFGPGTRLTVL.

The chain is built from TRBV7-4 and TRBJ1-3; a possible D gene is TRBD1 (5 bases). There are 11 residues in the CDR3. V gave up 11 bases and J gave up 7 bases, with 12 bases separating them. Looked up from germline, CDR1 is SGHVT and CDR2 is SQSDAQ. CDR3 residues: CAWDRGNTIYF. DNA of the CDR3: TGTGCCTGGGACCGGGGGAACACCATATATTTT.

CDR3 nucleotide sequence: TGCAGCGTTGGCGAAGACGTTGAAGCTTTCTTT. Amino acid sequence: CSVGEDVEAFF. V usage is TRBV29-1 and J usage is TRBJ1-1, with unresolved D. Per the germline V gene, CDR1 is SQVTM and CDR2 is ANQGSEA. V was shortened by 4 bases and J by 7 bases, with 10 bases between the two germline ends. The CDR3 extends over 11 amino acids.

This rearrangement joins TRBV12-5 to TRBJ2-1, with TRBD2 identical over 9 bases. This CDR3 spans 18 amino acids. CDR1 and CDR2 from the germline V gene are LGHNT and FRNRAP. With V trimmed by 0 bases and J by 9 bases, 15 bases remained unmatched. In DNA, the CDR3 is TGTGCTAGTGGTTTGGTAGTCTATGGCGGGGGGGCATCGGTTGAGCAGTTCTTC. Amino acid sequence: CASGLVVYGGGASVEQFF.

This clonotype has more than one count but fewer than ten. This rearrangement joins TRBV19 to TRBJ1-2, with D unresolved. CDR1 LNHDA and CDR2 SQIVND come from the germline V gene (reference sequence). V was pared by 7 bases and J by 5 bases, with 14 bases between. This CDR3 is built from 13 residues. CDR3 residues: CASIDGDRYGYTF. CDR3 in DNA: TGTGCCAGTATCGACGGAGACCGATATGGCTACACCTTC.

The chain joins TRBV4-3 to TRBJ2-1; D perhaps matches TRBD2 (6 bases). Germline V gene sequence: CDR1 LGHNA, CDR2 YSLEER. The CDR3 loop spans 16 amino acids. Trimming took 1 base from V and 5 from J, leaving 15 bases between them. CDR3 in amino acids: CASSQVANRGNNEQFF. The CDR3, as DNA: TGCGCCAGCAGCCAAGTAGCAAACCGGGGGAACAATGAGCAGTTCTTC.

The chain uses TRBV28 and TRBJ1-2; weak D call: TRBD1 (6 bases). The germline V gene encodes CDR1 MDHEN and CDR2 SYDVKM. Trimming took off 5 bases at V and 7 bases at J, with 17 bases between the two ends. This CDR3 spans 14 amino acids. CDR3 protein: CASSGWGRTGGYTF. The CDR3 DNA follows: TGTGCCAGCAGTGGCTGGGGGCGAACGGGTGGCTACACCTTC.

This clonotype was picked up a small number of times. The rearrangement links TRBV5-6 to TRBJ1-5; no definite D call. V lost 2 bases, J lost 5 bases, and 11 bases lay in between. The CDR3 spans 14 residues. Looked up from germline, CDR1 is SGHDT and CDR2 is YYEEEE. CDR3 sequence reads: CASSLQGPYQPQHF. DNA for the CDR3: TGTGCCAGCAGCTTACAAGGCCCTTATCAGCCCCAGCATTTT.

This sequence joins TRBV6-1 and TRBJ2-1; D is uncertain. The germline gives CDR1 MNHNS, CDR2 SASEGT. The CDR3 runs 16 residues. Trimming removed 5 bases at V and 2 bases at J, with 16 bases between. The CDR3 nucleotides read TGTGCCAGCAGTACCAGGACGCCCCCTCCCTACAATGAGCAGTTCTTC. This gives the protein CASSTRTPPPYNEQFF.

The J gene is TRBJ2-2, the V gene TRBV7-9; TRBD2 agrees at 8 bases. Germline CDR1 and CDR2: SEHNR and FQNEAQ (reference sequence). V shed 4 bases and J 5 bases; nucleotides not matched to a gene: 9. The CDR3 extends over 16 amino acids. The CDR3 bases are TGTGCCAGCAGCTCCGGGGGGGGGTCCCGGACCGGGGAGCTGTTTTTT. This sequence encodes CASSSGGGSRTGELFF.

The chain has TRBV7-6 and TRBJ2-7, with TRBD1 matching 7 bases. With V trimmed by 10 bases and J by 4 bases, 10 bases remained unmatched. CDR1 is SGHVS and CDR2 is FNYEAQ in the germline V gene. CDR3 length: 13 residues. Written as DNA, the CDR3 is TGTGCCACAGCGGTACAGGGGTTTTACGAGCAGTACGTC. Protein product: CATAVQGFYEQYV.

A few counts support this clonotype. V usage is TRBV5-4 and J usage is TRBJ2-7; 8 bases are shared with TRBD1. Losses at the gene ends were 3 bases for V and 2 bases for J; bases not matched to a gene: 19. This CDR3 contains 19 residues. The V gene's germline CDR1 is SGHNT and CDR2 YYREEE (reference sequence). CDR3 residues: CASSSKPTGVSLGTYEQYF. In DNA form, the CDR3 reads TGTGCCAGCAGCTCGAAACCGACAGGGGTGAGTCTCGGGACCTACGAGCAGTACTTC.

The chain uses TRBV12-3 or TRBV12-4 and TRBJ2-1, with 9 bases that match TRBD2. V gave up 7 bases and J gave up 3 bases; unmatched junction bases: 4. The CDR3 is 14 residues long. The CDR3 protein is CASTQRGVYNEQFF. Here the CDR3 DNA reads TGTGCCAGCACTCAGCGGGGGGTCTACAATGAGCAGTTCTTC.

The V gene is TRBV11-3, the J gene TRBJ2-2; 10 bases are shared with TRBD2. Germline V gene data show CDR1 as SGHNT and CDR2 as YENEEA. V gave up 5 bases and J gave up 0 bases; unmatched junction bases: 12. The CDR3 contains 19 residues. In DNA, the CDR3 is TGTGCCAGCAGCCCTCACGTGGCTAGCGGGGGACCGAACACCGGGGAGCTGTTTTTT. Translated, it gives CASSPHVASGGPNTGELFF.